One sample yielded the 8 T cell receptor beta chains listed below, sequenced in a study of shared clonotypes between healthy human individuals. Naive CD8 cells, CD45RO-negative and positively selected for CCR7, excluded terminally differentiated effector memory CD45RA+ cells. Libraries were prepared by immunoSEQ multiplex PCR; TCRdb keeps only in-frame clonotypes and omits some of them. This repertoire shows around 2,000,000 clones, about 95% found once; its top ten account for 0.95% to 1.5%. Material for sequencing was naive CD8+ T cells sorted from blood. The origin of the receptors is a man between 18 and 35 years old in good health.

The chain carries TRBV29-1 and TRBJ2-7; D gene unclear. Germline V gene lookup returns CDR1 SQVTM and CDR2 ANQGSEA. V shed 5 bases and J shed 5 bases, with 7 bases lying between them. The CDR3 loop spans 10 amino acids. CDR3 protein: CSVLTHEQYF. CDR3 DNA sequence: TGCAGCGTTCTGACCCACGAGCAGTACTTC.

The rearrangement uses TRBV19 and TRBJ2-5; D gene uncertain. This CDR3 region has 14 residues. CDR1 and CDR2 from the germline V gene are LNHDA and SQIVND (reference sequence). The ends were cut back, 0 bases at V and 5 bases at J, with 10 bases in the middle. In nucleotides, the CDR3 is TGTGCCAGTAGTATAGATGATGGTGGGGAGACCCAGTACTTC. Residues: CASSIDDGGETQYF.

This clone came up once. CDR3 loop: CASSLPGVQETQYF. The CDR3 DNA sequence: TGTGCCAGCAGCTTGCCGGGGGTCCAAGAGACCCAGTACTTC. The chain carries TRBV13 and TRBJ2-5, with a tentative D call TRBD2 (6 bases). V was shortened by 3 bases and J by 1 base, with 9 bases between the two germline ends. Germline lookup yields CDR1 PRHDT and CDR2 FYEKMQ (reference sequence). The CDR3 covers 14 residues.

Comments on this clone: The same CDR3 can be traced to other DNA sequences in this sample. The V call is TRBV7-2, the J call TRBJ2-5, with D possibly matching TRBD1 (5 bases). The germline V gene encodes CDR1 SGHTA and CDR2 FQGNSA. The CDR3 extends over 14 amino acids. V was trimmed by 1 base and J by 5 bases, leaving 11 bases between them. DNA of the CDR3: TGTGCCAGCAGCTTAGTAGGTGGGGCCGAGACCCAGTACTTC. It yields the protein CASSLVGGAETQYF.

The V call is TRBV6-1, the J call TRBJ2-5, with D maybe TRBD1 (6 bases). V lost 4 bases to trimming and J lost 5 bases, with 11 bases between them. The CDR3 length is 13 residues. The germline CDR1 and CDR2 sequences are MNHNS and SASEGT. The CDR3 sequence is CASSVTGWETQYF. The CDR3 region has the DNA TGTGCCAGCAGTGTAACAGGGTGGGAGACCCAGTACTTC.

The chain combines TRBV5-4 with TRBJ2-2, with 9 nucleotides matching TRBD1. The J segment lost 6 bases and the V segment lost 4 bases, leaving 7 bases of the junction unmatched. The CDR3 loop spans 15 amino acids. Germline-derived CDR1 and CDR2 are SGHNT and YYREEE (reference sequence). CDR3 in amino acids: CASSERTGAPGELFF. CDR3 bases: TGTGCCAGCAGCGAAAGGACAGGGGCCCCCGGGGAGCTGTTTTTT.

J is TRBJ2-7 and V is TRBV2; 14 bases match TRBD2. J lost 5 bases, V lost 4 bases, and 4 bases had no gene match. This CDR3 spans 15 amino acids. Germline assignment: CDR1 SNHLY and CDR2 FYNNEI. The CDR3 coding sequence is TGTGCCAGCAGTGGTGGGACTAGCGGGAGAAACGAGCAGTACTTC. The encoded protein is CASSGGTSGRNEQYF.

The rearrangement links TRBV5-6 to TRBJ2-2; D is undetermined. Trimming cost V 1 base and J 9 bases, with 7 bases left between them. Germline V gene lookup returns CDR1 SGHDT and CDR2 YYEEEE. This CDR3 has 12 residues. As DNA, the CDR3 is TGTGCCAGCAGCTTGAGGGTCCGGGAGCTGTTTTTT. Protein: CASSLRVRELFF. Full variable domain (missing parts from reference TRBV5-6 and TRBJ2-2): DAGVTQSPTHLIKTRGQQVTLRCSPKSGHDTVSWYQQALGQGPQFIFQYYEEEERQRGNFPDRFSGHQFPNYSSELNVNALLLGDSALYLCASSLRVRELFFGEGSRLTVL.